The source of this T cell receptor (beta chain) is a study of blood T cell repertoires in COVID-19. Study summary: There were acute and convalescent COVID-19 samples, and they came from the United States, Italy and Spain. T cells, B-cell-depleted T cells, or PBMCs supplied cDNA or gDNA.

CDR3 length: 16 residues. V lost 5 bases, J lost 1 base, and 15 bases lay in between. CDR1 LNHDA and CDR2 SQIVND come from the germline V gene (reference sequence). Study processing details: Amplification from reference gene primers served as the basis for estimated nucleated cell counts. The method was immunoSEQ multiplex PCR; TCRdb's version includes in-frame clones alone and lacks a portion of them. V and J calls and clone size are as listed in that table; D and trimming were resolved from the DNA. The sample holds 50,000 to 65,000 clones, 75% to 90% seen once. The receptor comes from a human donor in a cohort sampled during active COVID-19. V gene TRBV19 combines with J gene TRBJ2-4; maybe TRBD1 (5 bases). Material: peripheral blood. The CDR3 loop is CASSVTRVVAKNIQYF. The CDR3 nucleotides are TGTGCCAGTAGTGTGACCAGGGTTGTGGCCAAAAACATTCAGTACTTC.